This T cell receptor (beta chain) is from a study of PD-L1 blockade in urothelial cancer. Time point described: peripheral blood 6 weeks after treatment start. Each PCR had synthetic TCR analog templates added to it as a spike-in. Profiling relied on immunoSEQ multiplex PCR, and the TCRdb table lists in-frame clones only, not all of them. The table records 35,000 to 55,000 clones, approximately 78% of them present only once. CDR1 and CDR2 from the germline V gene are SGDLS and YYNGEE. Trimming pared 0 bases from V and 2 bases from J, leaving 6 bases between. The CDR3 sequence is 13 residues long. The clonotype comes from a man aged 55 to 70 with urothelial cancer. Here the sequenced sample was PBMCs, taken around atezolizumab (anti-PD-L1) treatment. V is TRBV9 and J is TRBJ2-7; D uncertain. Written as DNA, the CDR3 is TGTGCCAGCAGCGTAGGCAGGACCTACGAGCAGTACTTC. This codes for CASSVGRTYEQYF.